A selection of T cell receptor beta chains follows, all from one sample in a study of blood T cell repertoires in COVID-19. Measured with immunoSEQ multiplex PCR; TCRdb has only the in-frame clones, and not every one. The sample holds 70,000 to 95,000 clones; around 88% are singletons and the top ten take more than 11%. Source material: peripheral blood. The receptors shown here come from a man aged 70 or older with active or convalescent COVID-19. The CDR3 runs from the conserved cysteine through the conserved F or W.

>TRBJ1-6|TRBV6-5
CASSVSSSYNSPLHF
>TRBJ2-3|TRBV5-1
CASSLGLAGGRSTDTQYF
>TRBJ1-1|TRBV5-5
CASRKQPNTEAFF
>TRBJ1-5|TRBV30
CAWGQGYSNQPQHF
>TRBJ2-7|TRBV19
CASSIDASGAFSYEQYF
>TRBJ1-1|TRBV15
CATSRDRGQGVGTEAFF
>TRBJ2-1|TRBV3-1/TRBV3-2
CASSQGGSYNEQFF
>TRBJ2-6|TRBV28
CASSMVTGGNGANVLTF
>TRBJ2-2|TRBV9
CASSASGSGTGELFF
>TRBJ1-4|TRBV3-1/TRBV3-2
CASSLGLNEKLFF
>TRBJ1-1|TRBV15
CATSLTGGNTEAFF
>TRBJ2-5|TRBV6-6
CASSYGTPQPQYF
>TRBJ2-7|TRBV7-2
CASSFARATYEQYF
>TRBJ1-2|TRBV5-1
CASSDGTGGYGYTF
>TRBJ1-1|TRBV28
CASSAGSSRNTEAFF
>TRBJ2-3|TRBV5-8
CASSLQDTQYF
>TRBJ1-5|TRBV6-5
CASRTSGTSHQPQHF
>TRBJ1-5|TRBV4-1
CASSQVSTGHQPQHF
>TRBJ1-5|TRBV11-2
CASSLSDQPQHF
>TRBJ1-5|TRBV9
CASSPSGSANQPQHF
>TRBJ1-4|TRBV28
CASSRQHNEKLFF
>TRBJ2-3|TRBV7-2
CASSPLAGAISDTQYF
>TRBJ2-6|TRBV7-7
CASSLDSSGANVLTF
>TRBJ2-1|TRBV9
CASSQGGTNEQFF
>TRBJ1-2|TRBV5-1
CASSLGDRNYGYTF
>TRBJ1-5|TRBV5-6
CASSKTGFNQPQHF
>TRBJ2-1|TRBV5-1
CASSFGHEQFF
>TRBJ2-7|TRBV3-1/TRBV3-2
CASSGTSGRPYEQYF
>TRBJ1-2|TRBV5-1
CASSLLGREGYTF